The source of this T cell receptor beta chain is a study of T-cell memory formation after mild COVID-19. A remark on this clonotype: The antigen remains unidentified.

General study findings and limits: Pre-infection memory held some responding clones, suggesting pre-existing cross-reactive T cells responded. There was a balanced CD4/CD8 profile in clones contracting day 15 to 85, and later expanders leaned CD4+. Clones from the second wave (peaking day 37) had unconfirmed SARS-CoV-2 specificity.

Per the germline V gene, CDR1 is LNHNV and CDR2 is YYDKDF (reference sequence). The V gene end was trimmed by 1 base and the J gene end by 4 bases; junction bases not matched to a gene: 9. CDR3 length: 16 amino acids. Employing constant-segment primers, 5'RACE generated TCR alpha and TCR beta cDNA libraries bearing sample barcodes and UMIs. In TCRdb, the 5' RACE reads were re-called with MiXCR into one record per CDR3 protein. This sample has 200,000 to 250,000 distinct CDR3 sequences; 9.5% occur once, and the top ten carry roughly 3.5%. The chain uses TRBV15 and TRBJ1-2; 7 nucleotides agree with TRBD1. The sequence came from a man aged 18 to 30 who had mild COVID-19 (a few samples of this study predate the infection). Cell type and time point are not known. Sample: PBMCs or a T cell subset sorted from them (not recorded which). The CDR3 region is CATSRAPGQNPYGYTF. CDR3 DNA: TGTGCCACCAGCAGAGCCCCGGGACAGAATCCCTATGGCTACACCTTC.